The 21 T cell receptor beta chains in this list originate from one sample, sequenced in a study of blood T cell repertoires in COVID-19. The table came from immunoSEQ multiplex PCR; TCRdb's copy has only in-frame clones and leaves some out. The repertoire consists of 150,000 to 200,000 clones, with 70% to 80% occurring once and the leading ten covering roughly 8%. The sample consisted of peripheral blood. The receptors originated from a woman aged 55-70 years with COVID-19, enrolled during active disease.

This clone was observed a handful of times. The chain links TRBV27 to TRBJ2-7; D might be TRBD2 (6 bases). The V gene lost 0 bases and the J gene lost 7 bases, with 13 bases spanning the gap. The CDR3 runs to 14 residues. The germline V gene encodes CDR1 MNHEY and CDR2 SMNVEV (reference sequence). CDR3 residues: CASSLSGGVREQYF. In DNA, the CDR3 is TGTGCCAGCAGTTTATCTGGAGGGGTGCGTGAGCAGTACTTC.

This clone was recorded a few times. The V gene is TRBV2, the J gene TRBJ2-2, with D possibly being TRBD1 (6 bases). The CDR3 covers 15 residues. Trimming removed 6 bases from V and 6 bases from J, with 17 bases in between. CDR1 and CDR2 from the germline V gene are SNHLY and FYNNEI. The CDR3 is CASRRLTGPAGELFF. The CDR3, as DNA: TGTGCCAGCAGGAGATTAACAGGGCCCGCCGGGGAGCTGTTTTTT.

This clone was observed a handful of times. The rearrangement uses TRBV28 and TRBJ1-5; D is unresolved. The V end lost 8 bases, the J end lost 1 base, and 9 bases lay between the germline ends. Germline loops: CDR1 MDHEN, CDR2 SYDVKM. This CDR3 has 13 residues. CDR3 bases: TGTGCCAGCGGCGGAGGCAGCAATCAGCCCCAGCATTTT. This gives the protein CASGGGSNQPQHF.

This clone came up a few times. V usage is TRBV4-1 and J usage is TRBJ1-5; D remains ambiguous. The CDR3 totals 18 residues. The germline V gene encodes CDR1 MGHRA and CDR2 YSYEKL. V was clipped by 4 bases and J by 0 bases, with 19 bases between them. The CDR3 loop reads CASSPQERSTYSNQPQHF. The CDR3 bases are TGCGCCAGCAGCCCGCAGGAACGGTCTACTTATAGCAATCAGCCCCAGCATTTT.

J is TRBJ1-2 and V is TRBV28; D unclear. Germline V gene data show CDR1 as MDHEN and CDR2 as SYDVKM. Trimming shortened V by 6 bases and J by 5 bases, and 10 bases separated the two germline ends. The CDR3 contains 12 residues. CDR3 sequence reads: CASSSGQYGYTF. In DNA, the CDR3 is TGTGCCAGCAGCTCGGGTCAGTATGGCTACACCTTC.

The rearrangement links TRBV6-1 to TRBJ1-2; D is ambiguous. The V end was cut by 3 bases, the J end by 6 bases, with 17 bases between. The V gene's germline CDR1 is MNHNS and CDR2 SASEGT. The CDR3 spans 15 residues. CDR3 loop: CASSDESGPKDGYTF. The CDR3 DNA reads TGTGCCAGCAGTGACGAGTCGGGTCCGAAGGATGGCTACACCTTC.

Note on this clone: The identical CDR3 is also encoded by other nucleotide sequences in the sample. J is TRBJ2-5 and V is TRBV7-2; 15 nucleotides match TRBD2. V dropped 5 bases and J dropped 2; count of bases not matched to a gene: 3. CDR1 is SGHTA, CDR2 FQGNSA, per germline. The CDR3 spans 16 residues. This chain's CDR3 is CASSLGLAGGQETQYF. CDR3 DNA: TGTGCCAGCAGCCTCGGACTAGCGGGAGGGCAAGAGACCCAGTACTTC.

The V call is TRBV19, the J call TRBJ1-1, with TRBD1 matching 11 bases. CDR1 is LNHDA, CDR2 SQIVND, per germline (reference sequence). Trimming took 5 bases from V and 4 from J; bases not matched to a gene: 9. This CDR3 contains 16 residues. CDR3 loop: CASSPSPGTGGTEAFF. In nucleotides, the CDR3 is TGTGCCAGTAGTCCTTCCCCCGGGACAGGGGGCACTGAAGCTTTCTTT.

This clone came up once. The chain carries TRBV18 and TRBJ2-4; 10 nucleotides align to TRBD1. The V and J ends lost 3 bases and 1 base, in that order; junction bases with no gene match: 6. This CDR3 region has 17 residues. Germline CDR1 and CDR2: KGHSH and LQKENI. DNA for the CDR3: TGTGCCAGCTCACCGAGGGACAGGGGCGACGCCAAAAACATTCAGTACTTC. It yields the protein CASSPRDRGDAKNIQYF.

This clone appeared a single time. The CDR3, as DNA: TGTGCCAGCAGTGCCCCCCCCGCCGGGAGGGGCTACACCTTC. Its translation: CASSAPPAGRGYTF. The chain links TRBV2 to TRBJ1-2; D is ambiguous. Trimming took off 4 bases at V and 8 bases at J, with 17 bases between the two ends. The CDR3 covers 14 residues. Per the germline V gene, CDR1 is SNHLY and CDR2 is FYNNEI.

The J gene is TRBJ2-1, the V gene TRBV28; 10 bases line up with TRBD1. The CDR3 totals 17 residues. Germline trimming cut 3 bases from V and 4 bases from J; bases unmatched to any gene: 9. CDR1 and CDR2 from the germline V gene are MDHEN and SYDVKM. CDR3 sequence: CASSFSGRTGGYNEQFF. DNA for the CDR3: TGTGCCAGCAGTTTCTCGGGGCGGACAGGGGGTTACAATGAGCAGTTCTTC.

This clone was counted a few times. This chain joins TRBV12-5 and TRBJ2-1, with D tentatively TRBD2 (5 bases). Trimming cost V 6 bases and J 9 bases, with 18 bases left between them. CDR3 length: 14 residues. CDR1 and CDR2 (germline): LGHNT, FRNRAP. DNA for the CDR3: TGTGCTAGTGGCCTACCCGGGGTGGAGAGTGAGCAGTTCTTC. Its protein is CASGLPGVESEQFF.

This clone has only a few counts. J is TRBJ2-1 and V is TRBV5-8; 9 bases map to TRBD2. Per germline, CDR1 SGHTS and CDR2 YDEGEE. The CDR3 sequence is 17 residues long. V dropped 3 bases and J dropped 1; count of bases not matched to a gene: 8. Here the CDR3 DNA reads TGTGCCAGCAGCTCGGGCGGAGCGGGAGGATCCTACAATGAGCAGTTCTTC. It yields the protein CASSSGGAGGSYNEQFF.

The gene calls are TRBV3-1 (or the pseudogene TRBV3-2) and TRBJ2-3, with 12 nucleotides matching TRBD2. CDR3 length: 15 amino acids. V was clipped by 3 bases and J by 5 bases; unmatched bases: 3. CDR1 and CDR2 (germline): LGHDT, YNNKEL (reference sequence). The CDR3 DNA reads TGTGCCAGCAGCCACCTAGCGGGGGGGGTAGATACGCAGTATTTT. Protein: CASSHLAGGVDTQYF.

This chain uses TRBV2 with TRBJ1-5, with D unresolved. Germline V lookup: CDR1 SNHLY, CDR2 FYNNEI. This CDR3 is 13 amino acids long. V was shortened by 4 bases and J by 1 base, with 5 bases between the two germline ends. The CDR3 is CASSVQSNQPQHF. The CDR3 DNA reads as TGTGCCAGCAGTGTACAGAGCAATCAGCCCCAGCATTTT.

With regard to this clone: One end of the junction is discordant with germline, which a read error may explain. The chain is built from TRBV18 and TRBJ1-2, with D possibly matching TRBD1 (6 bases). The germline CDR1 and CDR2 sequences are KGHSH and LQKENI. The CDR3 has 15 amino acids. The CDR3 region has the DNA TGTGCCAGCACACCACCAGGGGCCGGAAACTATGGCTACACCTTC. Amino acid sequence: CASTPPGAGNYGYTF.

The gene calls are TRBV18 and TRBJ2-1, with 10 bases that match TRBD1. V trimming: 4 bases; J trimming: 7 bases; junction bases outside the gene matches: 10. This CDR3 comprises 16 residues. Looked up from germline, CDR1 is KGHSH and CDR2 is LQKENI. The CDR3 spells CASSHSDRGRDNEQFF. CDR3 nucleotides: TGTGCCAGCTCACATTCGGACAGGGGGAGGGATAATGAGCAGTTCTTC.

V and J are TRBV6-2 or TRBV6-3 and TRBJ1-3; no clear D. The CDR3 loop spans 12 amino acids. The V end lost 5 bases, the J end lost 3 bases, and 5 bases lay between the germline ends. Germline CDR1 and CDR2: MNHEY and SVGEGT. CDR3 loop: CASSPLGNTIYF. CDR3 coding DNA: TGTGCCAGCAGTCCCCTTGGAAACACCATATATTTT.

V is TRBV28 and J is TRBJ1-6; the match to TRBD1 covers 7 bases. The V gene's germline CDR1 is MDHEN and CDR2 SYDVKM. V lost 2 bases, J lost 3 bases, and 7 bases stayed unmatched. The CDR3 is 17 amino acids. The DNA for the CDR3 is TGTGCCAGCAGTTTAGGGGACAGCTTCTACTATAATTCACCCCTCCACTTT. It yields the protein CASSLGDSFYYNSPLHF.

The CDR3 sequence is CASSLTGLNTEAFF. DNA of the CDR3: TGTGCCAGCAGCCTAACCGGTCTGAACACTGAAGCTTTCTTT. This chain links TRBV3-1 (or the pseudogene TRBV3-2) with TRBJ1-1; D is uncertain. V gave up 4 bases and J gave up 0 bases, with 9 bases separating them. This CDR3 comprises 14 residues. Germline assignment: CDR1 LGHDT and CDR2 YNNKEL (reference sequence).

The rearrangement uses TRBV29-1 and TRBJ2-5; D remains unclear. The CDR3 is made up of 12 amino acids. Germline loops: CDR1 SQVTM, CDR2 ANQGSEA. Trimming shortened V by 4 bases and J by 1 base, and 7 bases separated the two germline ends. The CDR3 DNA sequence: TGCAGCGTTGGTGAGAGCCAAGAGACCCAGTACTTC. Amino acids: CSVGESQETQYF.